This entry lists 30 T cell receptor beta chains sequenced from one sample in a study of T cells in Graves' hyperthyroidism and ophthalmopathy. Using RNA transcripts as the source, TCR beta CDR3 regions were amplified. Researchers ran a first-round RT-PCR on the TCR CDR3 using the HTBI primer set. One entry per CDR3 protein, called by TCRdb with MiXCR from the multiplex PCR reads. The sample yields approximately 360,000 distinct CDR3 sequences, less than 20% seen once. Sequencing was performed on blood. The receptors were sampled from a woman aged 18-29 years with Graves' hyperthyroidism that later progressed to Graves' ophthalmopathy.

This clonotype has ten or more counts. This chain links TRBV30 with TRBJ1-5, with no clear D. This CDR3 contains 16 residues. Trimming removed 0 bases at V and 3 bases at J, with 15 bases between. The germline CDR1 and CDR2 sequences are GTSNPN and SVGIG (reference sequence). CDR3 in DNA: TGTGCCTGGAGTGTATTCCCGGGGAAGGACAATCAGCCCCAGCATTTT. It encodes CAWSVFPGKDNQPQHF.

This clonotype was counted ten times or more. V is TRBV28 and J is TRBJ2-5, with TRBD2 matching over 14 bases. V shed 5 bases, J shed 5 bases, and the junction held 13 bases outside the gene matches. CDR3 size: 18 residues. Germline V gene data show CDR1 as MDHEN and CDR2 as SYDVKM. DNA for the CDR3: TGTGCCAGCAGTCCATCCCCCCCGGGACTAGCGGGAGTGGAGACCCAGTACTTC. This codes for CASSPSPPGLAGVETQYF.

There are many counts of this clonotype. The gene calls are TRBV6-1 and TRBJ2-7; no clear D gene. This CDR3 region has 11 residues. Trimming left V 10 bases short and J 2 bases short, with 9 bases between. Per germline, CDR1 MNHNS and CDR2 SASEGT. This CDR3 is CATFHPYEQYF. CDR3 bases: TGTGCCACCTTTCATCCCTACGAGCAGTACTTC.

A word on this clonotype: This clone may be a read error of a much larger clone one base away. V usage is TRBV3-1 and J usage is TRBJ2-2, with D possibly matching TRBD2 (5 bases). This CDR3 region has 13 residues. Germline V gene sequence: CDR1 LGHDT, CDR2 YNNKEL (reference sequence). CDR3 DNA: TGTGCCAGCAGCCCCGGACTCACCGGGGAGCCGTTTTTT. Amino acids: CASSPGLTGEPFF.

This clonotype was detected a few times. The chain links TRBV2 to TRBJ1-6; D remains ambiguous. Germline lookup yields CDR1 SNHLY and CDR2 FYNNEI. Trimming removed 6 bases from V and 8 bases from J, with 11 bases in between. This CDR3 has 13 amino acids. The CDR3 reads CASSPLLHSPLHF. Here the CDR3 DNA reads TGTGCCAGCAGCCCTTTGTTACATTCACCCCTCCACTTT.

The table lists this clonotype with a few counts. The chain is built from TRBV19 and TRBJ1-2; weak D call: TRBD1 (6 bases). The CDR3 extends over 15 amino acids. From germline, CDR1 is LNHDA and CDR2 SQIVND (reference sequence). Trimming removed 5 bases from V and 4 bases from J, with 17 bases in between. CDR3 nucleotides: TGTGCCAGTAGTCCGAGACTGACAGGAAGCTATGGCTACACCTTC. Translation gives CASSPRLTGSYGYTF.

Ten or more counts support this clonotype. The chain couples TRBV20-1 to TRBJ2-3; unclear D gene. The CDR3 totals 10 residues. Trimming removed 5 bases from V and 6 bases from J, with 6 bases in between. The V gene's germline CDR1 is DFQATT and CDR2 SNEGSKA (reference sequence). CDR3 DNA sequence: TGCAGTGCTTCTCTCGATACGCAGTATTTT. Its protein product is CSASLDTQYF.

With regard to this clonotype: This may arise from a read error, as a much more abundant clone is one base away. V is TRBV28 and J is TRBJ2-1, with TRBD2 matching over 9 bases. This CDR3 has 16 amino acids. The germline V gene has CDR1 MDHEN and CDR2 SYDVKM. The chain's CDR3 is CASSLGAGGTYNEQLF. The CDR3 nucleotides read TGTGCCAGCAGTTTGGGGGCGGGAGGGACCTACAATGAGCAGCTCTTC.

This clonotype was picked up many times. This chain connects TRBV11-2 to TRBJ2-3; no definite D call. Germline loops: CDR1 SGHAT, CDR2 FQNNGV. The CDR3 length is 15 residues. V was pared by 2 bases and J by 1 base, with 10 bases between. CDR3 sequence reads: CASSLFGKGTDTQYF. CDR3 coding DNA: TGTGCCAGCAGCTTATTTGGCAAGGGCACAGATACGCAGTATTTT.

A single count supports this clonotype. The chain combines TRBV4-2 with TRBJ2-1, with D unclear. Looked up from germline, CDR1 is LGHNA and CDR2 is YNFKEQ. Trimming took 1 base from V and 9 from J, leaving 10 bases between them. The CDR3 spans 13 residues. For the CDR3, the DNA is TGTGCCAGCAGCCAAGGCACCCTAGGTGAGCAGTTCTTC. Its protein product is CASSQGTLGEQFF.

This clonotype was counted a few times. The junction departs from the called germline gene at one end, perhaps through a read error. This chain uses TRBV3-1 with TRBJ2-2, with D unclear. CDR1 is LGHDT and CDR2 is YNNKEL in the germline V gene (reference sequence). There are 16 residues in the CDR3. This CDR3 reads CASSQDLTANTGELFF. The CDR3 bases are TGTGCCAGCAGTCAAGATTTGACTGCGAACACCGGGGAGCTGTTTTTT. The full variable domain, in which reference TRBV3-1 and TRBJ2-2 provide the parts outside the CDR3, is DTAVSQTPKYLVTQMGNDKSIKCEQNLGHDTMYWYKQDSKKFLKIMFSYNNKELIINETVPNRFSPKSPDKAHLNLHINSLELGDSAVYFCASSQDLTANTGELFFGEGSRLTVL.

This chain connects TRBV3-1 to TRBJ2-5, with 7 positions matching TRBD2. V lost 1 base, J lost 0 bases, and 2 bases stayed unmatched. Germline assignment: CDR1 LGHDT and CDR2 YNNKEL (reference sequence). The CDR3 is made up of 15 amino acids. The CDR3 here is CASSQGGGNQETQYF. The CDR3 nucleotides read TGTGCCAGCAGCCAAGGGGGAGGGAACCAAGAGACCCAGTACTTC.

This clonotype was recorded at least ten times. The chain combines TRBV11-2 with TRBJ2-3, with no clear D. CDR1 and CDR2 from the germline V gene are SGHAT and FQNNGV. The CDR3 is 15 amino acids. V lost 0 bases and J lost 1, with 8 bases in between. The CDR3 DNA sequence: TGTGCCAGCAGCTTAGACCCCCTCGGCACAGATACGCAGTATTTT. Translated: CASSLDPLGTDTQYF.

There are many counts of this clonotype. V and J are TRBV28 and TRBJ2-7; TRBD2 matches at 10 bases. The CDR3 sequence is 16 residues long. Germline V gene lookup returns CDR1 MDHEN and CDR2 SYDVKM. With 6 bases clipped from V and 9 bases from J, the junction kept 17 bases outside the gene matches. In DNA, the CDR3 is TGTGCCAGCAGCCCGGATTTAAGAGCTAGCGGGAGTGGGCAGTACTTC. Its translation is CASSPDLRASGSGQYF.

Notes on this clonotype: A much larger clone lies a single base off, so this may be a read error. This chain joins TRBV27 and TRBJ2-7; D is unclear. Looked up from germline, CDR1 is MNHEY and CDR2 is SMNVEV (reference sequence). The CDR3 sequence is 15 residues long. V dropped 0 bases and J dropped 5 bases, with 14 bases sitting between them. The CDR3 nucleotides read TGTGCCAGCAGTTTATCGCTTTGGGCAGGTAACGAGCAGTACTTC. Its protein product is CASSLSLWAGNEQYF.

The genes are TRBV7-2 and TRBJ1-2; D is possibly TRBD1 (5 bases). The germline V gene encodes CDR1 SGHTA and CDR2 FQGNSA. CDR3 length equals 13 residues. Trimming left V 5 bases short and J 8 bases short, with 15 bases between. This CDR3 reads CASSLELGVGYTF. The CDR3 nucleotides are TGTGCCAGCAGCCTAGAGCTAGGGGTAGGCTACACCTTC.

Remarks on this clonotype: This may be a read error, as it is one base from a much larger clone. This chain connects TRBV28 to TRBJ2-3, with TRBD1 identical over 8 bases. The CDR3 runs to 17 residues. The V and J ends lost 5 bases and 1 base, in that order; junction bases with no gene match: 11. The germline V gene has CDR1 MDHEN and CDR2 SYDVKM. Written as DNA, the CDR3 is TGTGCCAGCAGTACCGCTTTAAGGACAGGGCGCACAGATACGCAGTATTTT. As protein: CASSTALRTGRTDTQYF.

This clonotype was seen at least ten times. J is TRBJ2-3 and V is TRBV20-1, with no clear D. The CDR3 spans 14 residues. Per germline, CDR1 DFQATT and CDR2 SNEGSKA (reference sequence). Trimming removed 0 bases from V and 8 bases from J, with 15 bases in between. This CDR3 is CSARDGDSPGTQYF. CDR3 sequence (DNA): TGCAGTGCTAGAGATGGAGACTCCCCCGGTACGCAGTATTTT.

This clonotype was seen many times. The chain uses TRBV30 and TRBJ1-5; 7 bases are a match to TRBD1. CDR1 and CDR2 from the germline V gene are GTSNPN and SVGIG (reference sequence). The V gene end was trimmed by 7 bases and the J gene end by 2 bases; junction bases not matched to a gene: 8. The CDR3 is 14 residues long. The CDR3 sequence: CAYRRQGGNQPQHF. CDR3 DNA sequence: TGTGCCTACCGGCGACAGGGAGGCAATCAGCCCCAGCATTTT.

The chain employs TRBV20-1 and TRBJ2-7; D gene unclear. CDR1 and CDR2 from the germline V gene are DFQATT and SNEGSKA (reference sequence). With 3 bases removed from V and 2 bases from J, the gap between germline ends came to 14 bases. The CDR3 is made up of 14 amino acids. CDR3 region: CSASWQSITYEQYF. The DNA of the CDR3 is TGCAGTGCTAGTTGGCAGAGTATTACCTACGAGCAGTACTTC.

Only one count was recorded for this clonotype. This may stem from a read error, because a much larger clone lies one nucleotide away. The V gene is TRBV12-3 or TRBV12-4, the J gene TRBJ2-1; TRBD1 or TRBD2 may be the D gene (7 bases each). Trimming removed 8 bases from V and 10 bases from J, with 15 bases in between. The CDR3 runs to 12 residues. CDR3 nucleotides: TGTGCCAGCGGGCAGGGGGGGGACGAGCAGTTCTTC. It translates to CASGQGGDEQFF.

In its sample, this clonotype was seen once. One base away lies a much larger clone, so this may be a sequencing read error. The rearrangement uses TRBV7-9 and TRBJ2-1; weak D call: TRBD2 (6 bases). The V gene's germline CDR1 is SEHNR and CDR2 FQNEAQ (reference sequence). This CDR3 comprises 15 residues. In DNA form, the CDR3 reads TGTACCACCGGCCTATTAAGCGGGTCCTACAATGAGCAGTTCTTC. This encodes CTTGLLSGSYNEQFF.

This clonotype has just a few counts. V gene TRBV4-3 combines with J gene TRBJ2-1; D gene uncertain. The CDR3 length is 17 residues. Trimming shortened V by 3 bases and J by 0 bases, and 15 bases separated the two germline ends. CDR1 and CDR2 from the germline V gene are LGHNA and YSLEER. The CDR3 nucleotides are TGCGCCAGCAGCCAGGCTATTACACGGGCCTCCTACAATGAGCAGTTCTTC. It translates to CASSQAITRASYNEQFF.

This clonotype was counted a few times. The chain employs TRBV6-4 and TRBJ2-3; no reliable D call. Trimming removed 5 bases at V and 4 bases at J, with 13 bases between. There are 14 residues in the CDR3. Germline V gene sequence: CDR1 MRHNA, CDR2 SNTAGT. The CDR3 bases are TGTGCCAGCAGTACCGGGCAATCGTCAGATACGCAGTATTTT. It encodes CASSTGQSSDTQYF.

Of note for this clonotype: A much larger clone differs from this one at a single base, so this may be a read error. The J gene is TRBJ2-1, the V gene TRBV20-1, with TRBD2 as a possible D gene (6 bases). Germline V lookup: CDR1 DFQATT, CDR2 SNEGSKA (reference sequence). The CDR3 is 16 amino acids. This chain's CDR3 is CSVRTGGASSYNEQFF. Written as DNA, the CDR3 is TGCAGTGTTAGAACGGGCGGGGCGAGCTCCTACAATGAGCAGTTCTTC.

This clonotype has at least ten counts. The chain employs TRBV20-1 and TRBJ2-5; D is possibly TRBD1 (6 bases). Germline CDR1 reads DFQATT; CDR2 reads SNEGSKA (reference sequence). The CDR3 runs to 15 residues. Trimming took off 0 bases at V and 2 bases at J, with 13 bases between the two ends. The CDR3 coding sequence is TGCAGTGCTAGAGACACAGGGAAGCCTCAAGAGACCCAGTACTTC. Translated: CSARDTGKPQETQYF.

This clonotype was observed a handful of times. The chain uses TRBV11-1 and TRBJ2-1, with no clear D. This CDR3 has 16 amino acids. Between the trimmed V and J ends, which lost 5 bases and 0 bases, there was a span of 14 bases. Per the germline V gene, CDR1 is SGHAT and CDR2 is FQDESV (reference sequence). Written as DNA, the CDR3 is TGTGCCAGCAGCAAGTCTAACCCACTCTCCTACAATGAGCAGTTCTTC. It specifies CASSKSNPLSYNEQFF.

This clonotype turned up a few times. The V gene is TRBV28, the J gene TRBJ1-1; TRBD1 agrees at 7 bases. The V gene end was trimmed by 11 bases and the J gene end by 4 bases; junction bases not matched to a gene: 7. Germline V CDR1 and CDR2: MDHEN, SYDVKM. The CDR3 covers 12 residues. For the CDR3, the DNA is TGTGCCGGAATGACAGGGAGCACTGAAGCTTTCTTT. It is translated as CAGMTGSTEAFF.

The chain couples TRBV10-1 to TRBJ2-1; no reliable D call. Trimming took 0 bases from V and 1 from J, leaving 1 base between them. The CDR3 loop spans 13 amino acids. Germline CDR1 WNHNN, CDR2 SYGVQD (reference sequence). CDR3 sequence reads: CASSESSYNEQFF. The CDR3 region has the DNA TGCGCCAGCAGTGAGTCTTCCTACAATGAGCAGTTCTTC.

This chain links TRBV19 with TRBJ2-1; D may be TRBD2 (6 bases). There are 15 residues in the CDR3. Germline values: CDR1 LNHDA, CDR2 SQIVND (reference sequence). V lost 3 bases and J 5 bases, leaving 14 bases between the germline ends. This chain's CDR3 is CASSISGLANNEQFF. CDR3 coding DNA: TGTGCCAGTAGTATTTCGGGACTCGCGAACAATGAGCAGTTCTTC.